These T cell receptor beta chains were read from a single sample in a study of vaccination and CD4 T cells after COVID-19. TCRdb recomputed calls from the PCR reads with MiXCR, one row per CDR3 protein. The sample consists of 7,400 or so distinct CDR3 sequences, approximately 54% of them appearing once. Antigens for these TCRs are unknown. Sequences were obtained from CD4+ T cells from blood, cultured in vitro. Receptors originate from a human donor who had recovered from COVID-19. Both conserved end residues are part of each CDR3. The D gene is left open where the match is weak. Size tells how often a clone was seen (once, few, many) or the class of an expanded clone, and some rows leave it out.

>TRBJ1-2|TRBV10-3|.|15|.
CAITTGAGNSGGYTF
>TRBJ2-5|TRBV7-2|few|16|.
CASSLGPSGSAATQYF
>TRBJ2-7|TRBV20-1|.|11|.
CSASSPGEQYF
>TRBJ2-5|TRBV19|.|15|TRBD1
CASSPWTGTQETQYF
>TRBJ1-2|TRBV4-3|.|14|.
CASSQEGGIGGYTF
>TRBJ1-1|TRBV19|few|13|.
CASSITVNTEAFF
>TRBJ1-2|TRBV20-1|.|15|.
CSARDTGAGNYGYTF
>TRBJ1-1|TRBV10-3|once|17|TRBD1
CAISESKQGAGNTEAFF
>TRBJ1-2|TRBV7-6|.|16|TRBD1
CASRGLEDRGLDGYTF
>TRBJ1-3|TRBV18|.|14|.
CASSQTGSGNTIYF
>TRBJ1-1|TRBV15|once|17|.
CATSRVPPRKGNTEAFF
>TRBJ2-7|TRBV10-3|once|13|TRBD1
CAISGGQNYEQYF
>TRBJ2-7|TRBV5-6|.|15|.
CASGLAYKVNYEQYF
>TRBJ2-5|TRBV5-4|few|14|.
CASSFRGGGETQYF
>TRBJ2-1|TRBV7-2|.|11|.
CASGAYNEQFF
>TRBJ1-5|TRBV6-5|few|13|.
CASSYSPGQPQHF
>TRBJ2-7|TRBV12-5|.|15|TRBD1
CASGSRQGASYEQYF
>TRBJ2-2|TRBV28|few|16|TRBD1
CASSLGGQGGTGELFF
>TRBJ2-3|TRBV6-1|.|17|.
CASSRGIGRGATDTQYF
>TRBJ2-7|TRBV12-3/TRBV12-4|.|13|TRBD1
CASRRQGIDEQYF